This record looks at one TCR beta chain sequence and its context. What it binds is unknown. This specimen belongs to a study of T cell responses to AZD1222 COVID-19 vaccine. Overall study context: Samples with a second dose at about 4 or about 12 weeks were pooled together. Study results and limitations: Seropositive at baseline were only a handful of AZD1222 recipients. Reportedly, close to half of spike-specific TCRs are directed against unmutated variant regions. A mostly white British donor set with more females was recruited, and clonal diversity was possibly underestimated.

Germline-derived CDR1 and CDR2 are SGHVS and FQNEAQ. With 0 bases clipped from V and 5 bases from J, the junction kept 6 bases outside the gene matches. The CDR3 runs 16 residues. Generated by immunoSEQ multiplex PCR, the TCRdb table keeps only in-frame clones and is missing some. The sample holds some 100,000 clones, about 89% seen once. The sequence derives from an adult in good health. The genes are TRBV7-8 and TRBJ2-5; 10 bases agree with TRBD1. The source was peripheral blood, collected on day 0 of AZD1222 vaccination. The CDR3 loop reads CASSLAGTGAPETQYF. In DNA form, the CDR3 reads TGTGCCAGCAGCTTAGCGGGGACAGGGGCCCCTGAGACCCAGTACTTC. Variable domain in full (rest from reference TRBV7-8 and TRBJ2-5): GAGVSQSPRYKVAKRGQDVALRCDPISGHVSLFWYQQALGQGPEFLTYFQNEAQLDKSGLPSDRFFAERPEGSVSTLKIQRTQQEDSAVYLCASSLAGTGAPETQYFGPGTRLLVL.